Described below is a single T cell receptor (beta chain) sequence and its context. After removal of 0 bases from V and 9 bases from J, the junction contained 23 bases not matched to a gene. The germline gives CDR1 MGHRA, CDR2 YSYEKL. The CDR3 loop spans 20 amino acids. TCRdb analysed the RT-PCR reads with MiXCR anew, one entry per CDR3 protein. This sample carries more than 550,000 distinct CDR3 sequences, 14% of them seen once, and the ten largest clones take 3.6%. The receptor comes from a female donor in good health, serving as a healthy control. The chain carries TRBV4-1 and TRBJ2-1, with TRBD2 identical over 7 bases. Sequencing input: memory CD4+ T cells from blood. The CDR3 is CASSQDPRLEAGRGRGEQFF. The CDR3 DNA reads TGCGCCAGCAGCCAAGACCCCCGACTAGAAGCGGGGAGGGGCAGAGGTGAGCAGTTCTTC.